This paragraph reports one TCR beta chain. The antigen is unknown. This record comes from a study of OX40 agonist ivuxolimab in advanced cancers. Study information: Partial responses were achieved by three patients: one hepatocellular carcinoma, two cutaneous melanoma. Study results and limitations: Also present in some nonresponders was a low level of normalized T-cell clonal expansion. More expanded clones were found, on average, in CD8+ than in CD4+ T cells. Dose levels from 0.1 to 3.0 mg/kg saw CD4+ and CD8+ blood T cells expand clonally by week 6.

The CDR3 is 14 residues long. The V end was cut by 6 bases, the J end by 1 base, with 12 bases between. The germline gives CDR1 MDHEN, CDR2 SYDVKM. This table comes from immunoSEQ multiplex PCR, and its TCRdb copy is limited to in-frame clones, with some not included. The sample yields 35,000 to 45,000 clones, under 90% seen once. This TCR was recovered from an adult with an advanced solid tumor such as melanoma, head and neck, liver or kidney cancer. The rearrangement joins TRBV28 to TRBJ1-2, with unresolved D. The sequenced sample was CD4+ or CD8+ T cells sorted from blood, obtained in a trial of the OX40 agonist ivuxolimab. The CDR3 loop reads CASSLGRVNYGYTF. CDR3 nucleotides: TGTGCCAGCAGCCTCGGGAGGGTTAACTATGGCTACACCTTC.